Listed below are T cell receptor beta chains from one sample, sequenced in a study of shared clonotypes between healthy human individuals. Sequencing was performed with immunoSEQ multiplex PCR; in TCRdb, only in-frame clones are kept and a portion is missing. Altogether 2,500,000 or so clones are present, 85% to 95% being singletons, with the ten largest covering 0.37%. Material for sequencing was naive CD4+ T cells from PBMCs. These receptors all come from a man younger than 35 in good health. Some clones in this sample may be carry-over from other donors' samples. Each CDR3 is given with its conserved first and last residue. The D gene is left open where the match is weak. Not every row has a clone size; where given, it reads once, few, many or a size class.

CASSREGVSSYEQYF	TGCGCCAGCAGCCGAGAGGGGGTCAGCTCCTACGAGCAGTACTTC	-	-	TRBV5-1	TRBJ2-7
CASSFSGGVLVNEQFF	TGTGCCAGCAGTTTTTCAGGGGGAGTGTTGGTTAATGAGCAGTTCTTC	-	TRBD1	TRBV28	TRBJ2-1
CASSVTGELFF	TGTGCCAGCAGCGTCACCGGGGAGCTGTTTTTT	-	-	TRBV11-3	TRBJ2-2
CAARDSGFGTDTQYF	TGTGCCGCCCGGGACAGCGGGTTCGGTACAGATACGCAGTATTTT	-	-	TRBV10-3	TRBJ2-3
CASRPGQLSYNEQFF	TGTGCCAGCAGACCGGGACAGTTATCCTACAATGAGCAGTTCTTC	-	TRBD1	TRBV28	TRBJ2-1
CASSERSREGRTQYF	TGTGCCAGCAGTGAACGAAGTAGGGAAGGTAGGACCCAGTACTTC	-	-	TRBV6-1	TRBJ2-5
CASSYRPDNEQFF	TGTGCCAGCAGCTATCGGCCAGACAATGAGCAGTTCTTC	-	-	TRBV11-3	TRBJ2-1
CASSNRLAGYYEQYF	TGTGCCAGCAGCAACCGACTAGCGGGTTACTACGAGCAGTACTTC	-	TRBD2	TRBV7-6	TRBJ2-7
CASSLDPTGQGRQPQHF	TGCGCCAGCAGCTTGGATCCTACGGGACAGGGTCGGCAGCCCCAGCATTTT	-	TRBD1	TRBV5-1	TRBJ1-5
CASSPPSVGGQYF	TGTGCCAGCTCACCACCTTCCGTAGGCGGGCAGTACTTC	once	-	TRBV18	TRBJ2-7
CASSSWGGQGTPEAFF	TGTGCCAGCAGTTCCTGGGGGGGACAGGGGACCCCTGAAGCTTTCTTT	-	TRBD1	TRBV6-6	TRBJ1-1
CASTNKGPTEAFF	TGTGCCAGCACCAACAAAGGACCCACTGAAGCTTTCTTT	-	-	TRBV7-2	TRBJ1-1